These 14 T cell receptor beta chains came from one sample sequenced in a study of PD-1 blockade in classical Hodgkin lymphoma. The assay was immunoSEQ multiplex PCR, and TCRdb's table has in-frame clones only and misses some. The sample contains about 90,000 clones, about 93% of which appear only once. With no exception, relapse followed autologous stem cell transplantation in all patients, and brentuximab vedotin exposure varied. The material sequenced was peripheral blood mononuclear cells (PBMCs), taken before the second cycle of nivolumab. These receptor sequences come from a human donor with classical Hodgkin lymphoma.

The genes are TRBV29-1 and TRBJ2-1; possibly TRBD2 for D (7 bases). Trimming left V 7 bases short and J 10 bases short, with 26 bases between. The CDR3 runs to 15 residues. Germline CDR1 SQVTM, CDR2 ANQGSEA. In DNA, the CDR3 is TGCAGCGCCTCCGCGAGGGGGAGGGAACGAAGCGAGCAGTTCTTC. Translated, it gives CSASARGRERSEQFF.

The rearrangement joins TRBV19 to TRBJ2-7; 12 bases align to TRBD2. CDR3 size: 19 residues. The junction had 12 bases not matched to a gene; V was cut back by 3 bases and J by 0 bases. CDR1 and CDR2 (germline): LNHDA, SQIVND (reference sequence). CDR3 sequence reads: CASSIRPGLAGQLSYEQYF. In DNA form, the CDR3 reads TGTGCCAGTAGTATTCGACCGGGACTAGCGGGCCAACTCTCCTACGAGCAGTACTTC. Filled out from reference TRBV19 and TRBJ2-7, the complete variable domain reads DGGITQSPKYLFRKEGQNVTLSCEQNLNHDAMYWYRQDPGQGLRLIYYSQIVNDFQKGDIAEGYSVSREKKESFPLTVTSAQKNPTAFYLCASSIRPGLAGQLSYEQYFGPGTRLTVT.

This chain joins TRBV6-5 and TRBJ1-2; no definite D call. Germline values: CDR1 MNHEY, CDR2 SVGAGI. With 0 bases removed from V and 0 bases from J, the gap between germline ends came to 8 bases. This CDR3 has 15 residues. For the CDR3, the DNA is TGTGCCAGCAGTTACTCGGGCGTAGCTAACTATGGCTACACCTTC. It specifies CASSYSGVANYGYTF.

V is TRBV30 and J is TRBJ2-7, with D perhaps matching TRBD1 (6 bases). This CDR3 has 13 amino acids. CDR1 GTSNPN and CDR2 SVGIG come from the germline V gene (reference sequence). Trimming removed 4 bases at V and 3 bases at J, with 13 bases between. The CDR3 DNA sequence: TGTGCCTGGATTGGGACACCTCACTACGAGCAGTACTTC. It translates to CAWIGTPHYEQYF.

The chain carries TRBV5-4 and TRBJ2-5; D is possibly TRBD2 (7 bases). This CDR3 contains 15 residues. Looked up from germline, CDR1 is SGHNT and CDR2 is YYREEE (reference sequence). V was clipped by 4 bases and J by 5 bases, with 18 bases between them. CDR3 DNA: TGTGCCAGCAGCATTCCGACCGGGGGGCGGGAGACCCAGTACTTC. Its protein product is CASSIPTGGRETQYF.

In its sample, this clone was seen once. The chain uses TRBV7-7 and TRBJ2-7; the D is unclear. Trimming removed 0 bases from V and 3 bases from J, with 6 bases in between. Germline CDR1 is SSHAT and CDR2 is FNYEAQ (reference sequence). This CDR3 contains 13 residues. In DNA form, the CDR3 reads TGTGCCAGCAGCTTAGCAACCAGCTACGAGCAGTACTTC. Its protein product is CASSLATSYEQYF. The whole variable domain, filled in from reference TRBV7-7 and TRBJ2-7, reads GAGVSQSPRYKVTKRGQDVTLRCDPISSHATLYWYQQALGQGPEFLTYFNYEAQPDKSGLPSDRFSAERPEGSISTLTIQRTEQRDSAMYRCASSLATSYEQYFGPGTRLTVT.

V and J are TRBV10-3 and TRBJ2-7, with 7 bases matching TRBD1. The CDR3 loop spans 11 amino acids. The germline CDR1 and CDR2 sequences are ENHRY and SYGVKD. Germline trimming cut 10 bases from V and 5 bases from J; bases unmatched to any gene: 5. The CDR3 bases are TGTGCCACCGCCACAGGGGACGAGCAGTACTTC. Translated, it gives CATATGDEQYF.

The gene calls are TRBV1 and TRBJ2-1; the table calls TRBD2, which could not be checked here. TRBV1 is reported as a pseudogene. This CDR3 region has 16 residues. The chain's CDR3 is CTSSQRKAAEYNEQFF. In DNA form, the CDR3 reads TGCACCAGCAGCCAGCGGAAGGCAGCGGAATACAATGAGCAGTTCTTC.

This clone was seen only once. The genes are TRBV6-6 and TRBJ1-5; D remains ambiguous. The germline gives CDR1 MNHNY, CDR2 SVGAGI (reference sequence). Trimming took 2 bases from V and 9 from J, leaving 11 bases between them. This CDR3 contains 13 residues. The CDR3 sequence is CASSYGQDAPQHF. In DNA, the CDR3 is TGTGCCAGCAGTTACGGTCAGGACGCGCCCCAGCATTTT.

This rearrangement joins TRBV7-9 to TRBJ2-7; maybe TRBD2 (6 bases). V lost 5 bases and J lost 2, with 16 bases in between. This CDR3 has 15 residues. Germline V gives CDR1 SEHNR, CDR2 FQNEAQ (reference sequence). The CDR3: CASSISSSAAYEQYF. CDR3 nucleotide sequence: TGTGCCAGCAGCATATCATCTAGCGCCGCCTACGAGCAGTACTTC.

The CDR3 DNA is TGTGCCAGCAGCTTAGGGACCGGGACTTACTACGAGCAGTACTTC. Its protein product is CASSLGTGTYYEQYF. The chain uses TRBV5-4 and TRBJ2-7; possible D gene TRBD2, 6 bases. V was shortened by 2 bases and J by 3 bases, with 15 bases between the two germline ends. The CDR3 consists of 15 residues. Germline lookup yields CDR1 SGHNT and CDR2 YYREEE (reference sequence).

This sequence joins TRBV28 and TRBJ2-1; D gene unclear. This CDR3 is built from 11 residues. CDR1 and CDR2 (germline): MDHEN, SYDVKM. V lost 6 bases and J lost 2, with 2 bases in between. The CDR3 DNA sequence: TGTGCCAGCAGCGCCTACAATGAGCAGTTCTTC. It translates to CASSAYNEQFF.

The chain couples TRBV7-9 to TRBJ2-7; 7 bases match TRBD1. V lost 10 bases to trimming and J lost 2 bases; unmatched junction nucleotides: 8. Germline assignment: CDR1 SEHNR and CDR2 FQNEAQ (reference sequence). The CDR3 sequence is 13 residues long. CDR3 amino acids: CATRQGTAYEQYF. In DNA, the CDR3 is TGTGCCACCCGACAGGGAACGGCCTACGAGCAGTACTTC.

This sequence joins TRBV2 and TRBJ2-5; TRBD1 aligns across 8 bases. Trimming took 2 bases from V and 7 from J; bases not matched to a gene: 9. Germline V gene sequence: CDR1 SNHLY, CDR2 FYNNEI. The CDR3 is 15 amino acids. The CDR3 sequence is CASSETGTGGGTQYF. CDR3 sequence (DNA): TGTGCCAGCAGTGAAACCGGGACAGGAGGTGGGACCCAGTACTTC.